These T cell receptor beta chains were read from a single sample in a study of regulatory T cells in long-lasting Graves disease. TCRdb passed the multiplex PCR reads through MiXCR, listing each CDR3 protein once. The sample has roughly 400,000 distinct CDR3 sequences, 15% seen once. The sample was also reused in another study, on T cells in Graves' hyperthyroidism and ophthalmopathy.

The source material was peripheral blood mononuclear cells (PBMCs), sampled at new diagnosis, from a patient treated with antithyroid drugs. These TCRs come from a woman aged 40 to 49 with Graves disease. Each CDR3 is given with its conserved first and last residue. Each record gives: CDR3 protein, CDR3 DNA, V gene, J gene, clone size, D gene. The D gene is left open where the match is weak. Only part of the rows carry a size: once, few, many, or a class if the clone is expanded.

CDR3 protein: CATSDFTGLGDEQFF; CDR3 DNA: TGTGCCACCAGTGATTTTACTGGACTAGGGGATGAGCAGTTCTTC; V gene: TRBV24-1; J gene: TRBJ2-1; clone size: few; D gene: TRBD2
CDR3 protein: CASSAGPMGTDTQYF; CDR3 DNA: TGTGCCAGCAGTGCCGGCCCCATGGGCACAGATACGCAGTATTTT; V gene: TRBV6-2/TRBV6-3; J gene: TRBJ2-3; clone size: many; D gene: NA
CDR3 protein: CASLLELAQTGELFF; CDR3 DNA: TGTGCCAGCCTATTAGAGCTAGCGCAGACCGGGGAGCTGTTTTTT; V gene: TRBV6-1; J gene: TRBJ2-2; clone size: many; D gene: NA
CDR3 protein: CATSRGLAEGWTGELFF; CDR3 DNA: TGTGCCACCAGCAGGGGACTAGCGGAAGGATGGACCGGGGAGCTGTTTTTT; V gene: TRBV15; J gene: TRBJ2-2; clone size: few; D gene: TRBD2
CDR3 protein: CASSEGGGLLEQFF; CDR3 DNA: TGTGCCAGCAGCGAAGGTGGGGGGCTCCTCGAGCAGTTCTTC; V gene: TRBV7-8; J gene: TRBJ2-1; clone size: many; D gene: NA
CDR3 protein: CASSMRETGGNGYTF; CDR3 DNA: TGTGCCAGCAGTATGCGGGAAACAGGGGGCAATGGCTACACCTTC; V gene: TRBV28; J gene: TRBJ1-2; clone size: many; D gene: TRBD1
CDR3 protein: CSVSGGVLGSGGHEQFF; CDR3 DNA: TGCAGCGTCAGCGGAGGCGTCTTGGGAAGCGGCGGGCATGAGCAGTTCTTC; V gene: TRBV29-1; J gene: TRBJ2-1; clone size: many; D gene: NA
CDR3 protein: CASSYRRGLGHF; CDR3 DNA: TGTGCCAGCAGTTACCGCCGGGGCCTCGGGCATTTT; V gene: TRBV6-5; J gene: TRBJ1-5; clone size: NA; D gene: NA
CDR3 protein: CAISPGQFNQPQHF; CDR3 DNA: TGTGCCATCAGCCCCGGACAGTTCAATCAGCCCCAGCATTTT; V gene: TRBV10-3; J gene: TRBJ1-5; clone size: few; D gene: NA
CDR3 protein: CAISEFTPGGLAGVEQFF; CDR3 DNA: TGTGCCATCAGTGAGTTCACCCCCGGGGGGTTAGCGGGAGTGGAGCAGTTCTTC; V gene: TRBV10-3; J gene: TRBJ2-1; clone size: few; D gene: TRBD2
CDR3 protein: CASSPGQETNYGYTF; CDR3 DNA: TGTGCCAGCAGCCCCGGACAGGAAACTAACTATGGCTACACCTTC; V gene: TRBV2; J gene: TRBJ1-2; clone size: many; D gene: TRBD1
CDR3 protein: CASSRTSPPNEQFF; CDR3 DNA: TGCGCCAGCAGCAGGACTAGTCCCCCCAATGAGCAGTTCTTC; V gene: TRBV5-1; J gene: TRBJ2-1; clone size: NA; D gene: TRBD2